This entry lists 23 T cell receptor beta chains sequenced from one sample in a study of blood T cells in healthy people across ages. Alongside a J-beta primer mix, a sample-barcoded 5' primer served in a second PCR lasting roughly 6 to 11 cycles. TCRdb processed the 5' RACE reads anew with MiXCR; each CDR3 protein has one entry. This sample has 1 million or so distinct CDR3 sequences, with around 25% found just once. Separately, the same data were catalogued under a study of T cells of mothers and their children.

Material for sequencing was blood. These receptors all come from a girl under 10 years old in good health.

This clonotype showed up just a few times. The J gene is TRBJ2-1, the V gene TRBV12-3 or TRBV12-4; D is unclear. Trimming removed 3 bases from V and 8 bases from J, with 5 bases in between. The CDR3 sequence is 11 residues long. The CDR3, as DNA: TGTGCCAGCAGTTTCAAGGATGAGCAGTTCTTC. Amino acids: CASSFKDEQFF.

The chain couples TRBV12-3 or TRBV12-4 to TRBJ1-1; 7 bases map to TRBD1. This CDR3 is built from 13 residues. Trimming cost V 7 bases and J 7 bases; bases outside gene matches: 9. The CDR3 DNA is TGTGCCAGCACCGCGACAGGGTTGGGTGAAGCTTTCTTT. Translated: CASTATGLGEAFF.

This rearrangement joins TRBV11-1 to TRBJ2-2, with 7 nucleotides matching TRBD1. The V gene end was trimmed by 4 bases and the J gene end by 7 bases; junction bases not matched to a gene: 12. Germline-derived CDR1 and CDR2 are SGHAT and FQDESV (reference sequence). CDR3 length: 16 residues. Here the CDR3 DNA reads TGTGCCAGCAGCTCCGGACGCAGGGGGTCCTACGGGGAGCTGTTTTTT. It codes for CASSSGRRGSYGELFF.

This clonotype was counted between two and nine times. This chain joins TRBV7-9 and TRBJ2-5, with D perhaps being TRBD1 or TRBD2 (5 bases each). V lost 2 bases and J lost 3, with 10 bases in between. Germline V lookup: CDR1 SEHNR, CDR2 FQNEAQ (reference sequence). CDR3 length: 14 residues. The CDR3 bases are TGTGCCAGCAGCTTACTGCTGGGGGAAGAGACCCAGTACTTC. Its translation is CASSLLLGEETQYF.

This clonotype was detected a few times. This sequence joins TRBV7-2 and TRBJ2-7; D is unresolved. Trimming left V 1 base short and J 1 base short, with 14 bases between. The CDR3 is 16 amino acids. Germline V CDR1 and CDR2: SGHTA, FQGNSA. The CDR3 loop reads CASSLDAAFRSYEQYF. The CDR3 DNA reads TGTGCCAGCAGCTTAGACGCAGCCTTCCGTTCCTACGAGCAGTACTTC.

This clonotype was observed a handful of times. The J gene is TRBJ2-1, the V gene TRBV6-1, with 11 bases matching TRBD2. Trimming cost V 2 bases and J 8 bases; bases outside gene matches: 8. The length of the CDR3 is 16 residues. Germline CDR1 reads MNHNS; CDR2 reads SASEGT. This CDR3 is CASSEYPLAGGYEQFF. Written as DNA, the CDR3 is TGTGCCAGCAGTGAATACCCGTTAGCGGGGGGGTATGAGCAGTTCTTC.

The chain recombines TRBV20-1 with TRBJ2-1, with a weak D call TRBD2 (6 bases). The V gene's germline CDR1 is DFQATT and CDR2 SNEGSKA (reference sequence). V lost 5 bases and J 0 bases, leaving 17 bases between the germline ends. CDR3 length: 16 amino acids. CDR3 amino acids: CSARSGASDSYNEQFF. For the CDR3, the DNA is TGCAGTGCTCGCTCTGGGGCTAGCGACTCCTACAATGAGCAGTTCTTC.

This clonotype was seen ten or more times. The chain couples TRBV4-3 to TRBJ2-1; TRBD1 matches 7 bases. Germline trimming cut 1 base from V and 8 bases from J; bases unmatched to any gene: 11. Per germline, CDR1 LGHNA and CDR2 YSLEER. CDR3 size: 16 residues. CDR3 sequence reads: CASSQGLRQGRDEQFF. The CDR3 nucleotides read TGCGCCAGCAGCCAAGGGCTGAGACAGGGTAGAGATGAGCAGTTCTTC.

The sample holds a few counts of this clonotype. The CDR3 nucleotides are TGTGCCACCGGGACAGGGTGGGCCAAAAACATTCAGTACTTC. Translation: CATGTGWAKNIQYF. The genes are TRBV12-3 or TRBV12-4 and TRBJ2-4; 9 bases match TRBD1. V gave up 10 bases and J gave up 1 base; unmatched junction bases: 5. This CDR3 contains 14 residues.

This clonotype has only a few counts. This chain connects TRBV7-9 to TRBJ2-5; 7 nucleotides align to TRBD1. With the DNA end fitting TRBJ2-7 better, the J assignment may be wrong. The germline V gene encodes CDR1 SEHNR and CDR2 FQNEAQ (reference sequence). This CDR3 has 14 residues. Written as DNA, the CDR3 is TGTGCCAGTACCAGTAGGGACAGAGCCTACGAGCAGTACTTC. As protein: CASTSRDRAYEQYF.

The count of this clonotype is one. The chain couples TRBV11-2 to TRBJ1-4; D is uncertain. This CDR3 region has 14 residues. Between the trimmed V and J ends, which lost 5 bases and 7 bases, there was a span of 14 bases. From germline, CDR1 is SGHAT and CDR2 FQNNGV. Here the CDR3 DNA reads TGTGCCAGCAGCCCCCGCCCCGTGGGTGAAAAACTGTTTTTT. Protein: CASSPRPVGEKLFF.

The rearrangement joins TRBV6-6 to TRBJ2-7; maybe TRBD2 (6 bases). Trimming stripped 6 bases from V and 2 bases from J, with 17 bases between. The CDR3 is 15 residues long. Per germline, CDR1 MNHNY and CDR2 SVGAGI (reference sequence). CDR3 amino acids: CASSTIGTGTYEQYF. The CDR3 DNA reads as TGTGCCAGCAGCACCATTGGGACTGGGACCTACGAGCAGTACTTC.

This clonotype came up a few times. The J gene is TRBJ1-1, the V gene TRBV7-9; maybe TRBD1 (6 bases). This CDR3 contains 16 residues. V was shortened by 1 base and J by 4 bases, with 16 bases between the two germline ends. Germline CDR1 is SEHNR and CDR2 is FQNEAQ (reference sequence). CDR3: CASSLVGGGEGTEAFF. The CDR3, as DNA: TGTGCCAGCAGCTTAGTCGGAGGGGGAGAAGGCACTGAAGCTTTCTTT.

This clonotype was seen a handful of times. The chain carries TRBV28 and TRBJ1-2; perhaps TRBD1 as D (5 bases). V dropped 6 bases and J dropped 3 bases, with 14 bases sitting between them. Germline values: CDR1 MDHEN, CDR2 SYDVKM. The CDR3 consists of 14 residues. The chain's CDR3 is CASSKAGNHYGYTF. The DNA of the CDR3 is TGTGCCAGCAGCAAGGCAGGGAATCACTATGGCTACACCTTC.

The sample holds a few counts of this clonotype. The chain joins TRBV10-3 to TRBJ2-2; TRBD1 aligns across 8 bases. Germline V CDR1 and CDR2: ENHRY, SYGVKD. The CDR3 totals 14 residues. V gave up 7 bases and J gave up 7 bases; unmatched junction bases: 8. The CDR3 DNA follows: TGTGCCATCAACACCGGGACAGGAGTCGGGGAGCTGTTTTTT. Its translation is CAINTGTGVGELFF.

J is TRBJ2-7 and V is TRBV5-1, with 10 bases aligning to TRBD1. CDR1 is SGHRS and CDR2 is YFSETQ in the germline V gene. The ends lost 0 bases at V and 3 bases at J; junction bases unmatched: 18. The length of the CDR3 is 20 residues. The CDR3 DNA reads TGCGCCAGCAGCTTGGGAATAGGAGGGACAGGGGAAATCGGGATCTACGAGCAGTACTTC. Residues: CASSLGIGGTGEIGIYEQYF.

The chain has TRBV7-2 and TRBJ2-5; D is possibly TRBD1 (6 bases). Germline V CDR1 and CDR2: SGHTA, FQGNSA. This CDR3 is 13 amino acids long. The V end lost 8 bases, the J end lost 4 bases, and 14 bases lay between the germline ends. The CDR3 bases are TGTGCCAGCCTCCCAGGGGTGGGAGAGACCCAGTACTTC. Its translation: CASLPGVGETQYF.

The genes are TRBV12-3 or TRBV12-4 and TRBJ2-2, with 7 bases fitting TRBD1. This CDR3 has 19 residues. With V trimmed by 4 bases and J by 8 bases, 22 bases remained unmatched. This CDR3 reads CASSSPPETSPTGEGELFF. In nucleotides, the CDR3 is TGTGCCAGCAGTTCCCCCCCCGAAACAAGCCCAACAGGGGAGGGGGAGCTGTTTTTT.

This clonotype has more than one count but fewer than ten. The chain is built from TRBV29-1 and TRBJ1-1, with 9 nucleotides matching TRBD1. Germline CDR1 and CDR2: SQVTM and ANQGSEA. This CDR3 is built from 12 residues. Written as DNA, the CDR3 is TGCAGGGGACAGGGAATCGACACTGAAGCTTTCTTT. Encoded protein: CRGQGIDTEAFF.

This clonotype was picked up a small number of times. The rearrangement uses TRBV9 and TRBJ2-3, with D possibly matching TRBD2 (6 bases). V dropped 0 bases and J dropped 2 bases, with 13 bases sitting between them. The CDR3 runs 16 residues. In germline, CDR1 is SGDLS, CDR2 YYNGEE. CDR3 amino acids: CASSVGSGLNTDTQYF. The CDR3 DNA reads TGTGCCAGCAGCGTAGGTAGCGGTCTAAACACAGATACGCAGTATTTT.

CDR3 nucleotide sequence: TGTGCCAGCAGCCCCCCCCTAGCGAGCTCCTACAATGAGCAGTTCTTC. Its protein product is CASSPPLASSYNEQFF. This chain joins TRBV12-3 or TRBV12-4 and TRBJ2-1, with D possibly being TRBD2 (6 bases). This CDR3 is 16 amino acids long. Trimming pared 6 bases from V and 0 bases from J, leaving 15 bases between.

V is TRBV10-3 and J is TRBJ2-3, with 9 bases that match TRBD2. The CDR3 runs 18 residues. The ends lost 3 bases at V and 0 bases at J; junction bases unmatched: 10. Germline CDR1 is ENHRY and CDR2 is SYGVKD. CDR3: CAISDPRLAGLSTDTQYF. CDR3 coding DNA: TGTGCCATCAGTGACCCCCGTCTAGCGGGACTTAGCACAGATACGCAGTATTTT.

V usage is TRBV11-1 and J usage is TRBJ2-5; 13 bases are shared with TRBD2. The J call may not be correct, given that the DNA end is closer to TRBJ2-1. CDR1 and CDR2 (germline): SGHAT, FQDESV (reference sequence). This CDR3 contains 16 residues. This CDR3 reads CASSPIGLAGENEQFF. CDR3 DNA sequence: TGTGCCAGCAGCCCGATAGGACTAGCGGGAGAAAATGAGCAGTTCTTC.